What follows are 27 T cell receptor beta chains derived from one specimen sequenced in a study of T cell clonality in common variable immunodeficiency. Overall study findings and caveats: Common variable immunodeficiency TCR beta sequences reportedly had fewer deletions and N-nucleotide insertions.

Their antigen targets remain unknown. Using immunoSEQ multiplex PCR, the repertoire was profiled, and TCRdb retains in-frame clones only, with some absent. The sample contains tens of thousands of clones, none of them singletons. The sequenced sample consisted of peripheral blood mononuclear cells. The receptors stem from a human donor with common variable immunodeficiency.

A word on this clone: The read finishes 3 residues shy of the CDR3 end, and the germline J gene is used to complete it. Other DNA sequences from this sample encode an identical CDR3 as well. This rearrangement joins TRBV7-7 to TRBJ1-1, with 8 bases aligning to TRBD1. The V segment lost 1 base and the J segment 5 bases; nucleotides outside the gene matches: 0. CDR1 and CDR2 from the germline V gene are SSHAT and FNYEAQ (reference sequence). The CDR3 has 13 residues. The CDR3 reads CASSLDRGTEAFF. The sequenced CDR3 bases are TGTGCCAGCAGCTTAGACAGGGGGACTGAA.

This clone was recorded at least ten times. The DNA ends 3 residues before the CDR3 does, and the rest of the CDR3 is filled in from the germline J gene. The chain has TRBV7-2 and TRBJ1-2; TRBD1 is a possible D gene (6 bases). CDR3 length: 12 residues. Germline CDR1 reads SGHTA; CDR2 reads FQGNSA. V was trimmed by 6 bases and J by 4 bases, leaving 9 bases between them. CDR3 protein: CASSGQSYGYTF. CDR3 bases read: TGTGCCAGCAGTGGACAGAGCTATGGC.

This clone was seen repeatedly, ten times or more. The read stops 3 residues short of the end of the CDR3; the missing end is completed from the germline J gene. The rearrangement links TRBV20-1 to TRBJ1-1; a possible D gene is TRBD1 (6 bases). The germline CDR1 and CDR2 sequences are DFQATT and SNEGSKA (reference sequence). CDR3 size: 12 residues. Trimming removed 4 bases from V and 5 bases from J, with 11 bases in between. Incomplete CDR3 DNA: TGCAGTGCTACTATACAGGGAACTGAA. As protein: CSATIQGTE. In full, the CDR3 reads CSATIQGTEAFF.

This clone was picked up many times. The read terminates 3 residues ahead of where the CDR3 ends, so the germline J gene completes it. The V call is TRBV30, the J call TRBJ2-1; D is uncertain. Looked up from germline, CDR1 is GTSNPN and CDR2 is SVGIG (reference sequence). The CDR3 runs to 12 residues. V was pared by 2 bases and J by 2 bases, with 4 bases between. This CDR3 reads CAWSTTYNEQFF. The DNA read from the CDR3 is TGTGCCTGGAGTACAACCTACAATGAG.

Regarding this clone: The sequenced fragment ends 3 residues before the CDR3 boundary, so the rest is inferred from the germline J gene. The chain combines TRBV18 with TRBJ2-3; D unclear. V was cut by 7 bases and J by 0 bases, with 17 bases left in between. Germline values: CDR1 KGHSH, CDR2 LQKENI. The CDR3 length is 16 residues. The part of the CDR3 DNA that was read is TGTGCCAGCTTAGCCGTACATCTCCTTAGCACAGATACG. This translates into CASLAVHLLSTDT. In full, the CDR3 is CASLAVHLLSTDTQYF.

This clone was counted at least ten times. The read finishes 3 residues shy of the CDR3 end, and the germline J gene is used to complete it. V usage is TRBV19 and J usage is TRBJ2-6; a weak D match, TRBD2 (5 bases). V lost 10 bases to trimming and J lost 4 bases, with 17 bases between them. The CDR3 covers 15 residues. Germline V CDR1 and CDR2: LNHDA, SQIVND (reference sequence). The CDR3: CATRGHPLGANVLTF. CDR3 bases read: TGTGCCACCCGAGGGCATCCCTTGGGGGCCAACGTC.

Only a few counts were recorded for this clone. The read finishes 3 residues shy of the CDR3 end, and the germline J gene is used to complete it. The V gene is TRBV19, the J gene TRBJ2-3, with a tentative D call TRBD2 (6 bases). Trimming stripped 2 bases from V and 0 bases from J, with 12 bases between. The CDR3 covers 16 residues. Germline loops: CDR1 LNHDA, CDR2 SQIVND (reference sequence). CDR3 residues: CASSIQGGLSTDTQYF. Partial CDR3 DNA: TGTGCCAGTAGTATACAGGGAGGTCTAAGCACAGATACG.

This clone appeared a few times. The CDR3 is cut off 3 residues early in the read; its end comes from the germline J gene. The genes are TRBV6-1 and TRBJ1-2; tentative D call: TRBD1 (5 bases). CDR1 and CDR2 from the germline V gene are MNHNS and SASEGT. The CDR3 has 13 residues. CDR3 loop: CASSENGARGYTF. CDR3 DNA (partial): TGTGCCAGCAGTGAAAATGGGGCACGAGGC.

This clone was found a few times. From the germline J gene comes the end of the CDR3, since the read stops 3 residues before it. The V call is TRBV6-1, the J call TRBJ2-7; tentative D call: TRBD2 (7 bases). Germline-derived CDR1 and CDR2 are MNHNS and SASEGT. Trimming took off 0 bases at V and 3 bases at J, with 15 bases between the two ends. The CDR3 length is 16 residues. CDR3 residues: CASSEAGGALIYEQYF. The DNA read from the CDR3 is TGTGCCAGCAGTGAAGCGGGGGGGGCTTTAATCTACGAG.

There are a few counts of this clone. The DNA ends 3 residues before the CDR3 does, and the rest of the CDR3 is filled in from the germline J gene. The chain joins TRBV20-1 to TRBJ2-7; no clear D. The CDR3 spans 12 residues. Germline CDR1 DFQATT, CDR2 SNEGSKA (reference sequence). Trimming left V 4 bases short and J 3 bases short, with 10 bases between. The part of the CDR3 DNA that was read is TGCAGTGCTAAGGTCCTTGTCTACGAG. It specifies CSAKVLVYE. The CDR3, in full, reads CSAKVLVYEQYF.

This clone has more than one count but fewer than ten. A read error may account for a junction end that differs from germline. The read finishes 3 residues shy of the CDR3 end, and the germline J gene is used to complete it. J is TRBJ1-1 and V is TRBV6-2 or TRBV6-3; D is unclear. This CDR3 has 12 residues. Germline CDR1 is MNHEY and CDR2 is SVGEGT. Partial CDR3 DNA: TGTGCCAGCAGCCCCAACAGTCCTGAG. This sequence encodes CASSPNSPE. The full CDR3 protein reads CASSPNSPEAFF.

At least ten counts were recorded for this clone. Read data end 3 residues before the CDR3 end; the end is taken from the germline J gene. The chain recombines TRBV5-1 with TRBJ2-3; D is unresolved. This CDR3 comprises 12 residues. Looked up from germline, CDR1 is SGHRS and CDR2 is YFSETQ. Trimming left V 4 bases short and J 0 bases short, with 3 bases between. The CDR3 loop is CASSRSTDTQYF. CDR3 DNA, as far as it was read: TGCGCCAGCAGCCGTAGCACAGATACG.

This clone has at least ten counts. The read ends 3 residues shy of where the CDR3 ends; the end is completed using the germline J gene. The rearrangement uses TRBV11-2 and TRBJ2-7; 10 bases are shared with TRBD2. The CDR3 has 15 amino acids. Germline V lookup: CDR1 SGHAT, CDR2 FQNNGV. Trimming removed 5 bases from V and 4 bases from J; junction bases left unmatched: 8. CDR3 in amino acids: CASSTSSGSGYEQYF. The part of the CDR3 DNA that was read is TGTGCCAGCAGCACCTCTAGCGGGAGCGGGTACGAG.

In its sample, this clone was seen a few times. The read ends 3 residues early relative to the CDR3; the germline J gene fills the gap. V usage is TRBV7-9 and J usage is TRBJ2-1; 10 bases map to TRBD2. This CDR3 contains 15 residues. Germline lookup yields CDR1 SEHNR and CDR2 FQNEAQ (reference sequence). The J segment lost 6 bases and the V segment lost 5 bases, leaving 7 bases of the junction unmatched. The DNA read from the CDR3 is TGTGCCAGCAGCAGGCTAGCGGGAGCGGTCAATGAG. Translated: CASSRLAGAVNE. In full, the CDR3 reads CASSRLAGAVNEQFF. Filled out from reference TRBV7-9 and TRBJ2-1, the complete variable domain reads DTGVSQNPRHKITKRGQNVTFRCDPISEHNRLYWYRQTLGQGPEFLTYFQNEAQLEKSRLLSDRFSAERPKGSFSTLEIQRTEQGDSAMYLCASSRLAGAVNEQFFGPGTRLTVL.

Concerning this clone itself: Coverage ceases 3 residues before the CDR3 finishes, and the germline J gene fills in the end. The rearrangement uses TRBV5-6 and TRBJ2-3; D may be TRBD1 (5 bases). Trimming removed 4 bases from V and 5 bases from J, with 11 bases in between. The CDR3 runs to 13 residues. The germline V gene encodes CDR1 SGHDT and CDR2 YYEEEE. The CDR3 sequence: CASSHPGIDTQYF. The CDR3 bases that were read are TGTGCCAGCAGCCATCCAGGGATAGATACG.

In its sample, this clone was seen a few times. The read terminates 3 residues ahead of where the CDR3 ends, so the germline J gene completes it. The rearrangement uses TRBV6-1 and TRBJ2-7; 8 bases align to TRBD2. This CDR3 comprises 13 residues. J gave up 4 bases and V 4 bases, and 3 bases lay outside the gene matches. Looked up from germline, CDR1 is MNHNS and CDR2 is SASEGT. Partial CDR3 DNA: TGTGCCAGCAGTGGCAGCGGGAGATACGAG. Protein product: CASSGSGRYE. In full, the CDR3 reads CASSGSGRYEQYF.

On this clone itself: The sequence runs out 3 residues before the end of the CDR3; the remainder is reconstructed from the germline J gene. This chain connects TRBV20-1 to TRBJ2-1; 10 nucleotides align to TRBD2. The length of the CDR3 is 12 residues. V gave up 7 bases and J gave up 8 bases; unmatched junction bases: 5. Germline CDR1 is DFQATT and CDR2 is SNEGSKA (reference sequence). The CDR3 reads CSETSGTDEQFF. The part of the CDR3 DNA that was read is TGCAGTGAAACTAGCGGGACGGATGAG.

A word on this clone: The CDR3 goes on 3 residues after the read ends, and that part is filled in from the germline J gene. V and J are TRBV20-1 and TRBJ2-1; the D gene is possibly TRBD2 (5 bases). The germline V gene has CDR1 DFQATT and CDR2 SNEGSKA (reference sequence). This CDR3 comprises 18 residues. Trimming stripped 1 base from V and 0 bases from J, with 19 bases between. The sequenced part of the CDR3 DNA is TGCAGTGCTAGAGCGCTCAGCGGACCTAGCAGCTCCTACAATGAG. Translation gives CSARALSGPSSSYNE. The CDR3 in its entirety is CSARALSGPSSSYNEQFF.

This clone was observed many times. From the germline J gene comes the end of the CDR3, since the read stops 3 residues before it. The J gene is TRBJ2-1, the V gene TRBV6-7, with a weak D call TRBD2 (5 bases). TRBV6-7 counts as an open reading frame of uncertain function. The CDR3 length is 15 residues. V shed 2 bases and J shed 9 bases, with 17 bases lying between them. CDR3 DNA, as far as it was read: TGTGCCAGCAGTTACCTCGAGGGTTTGGCGGGTGAG. Protein: CASSYLEGLAGE. The CDR3 reads in full as CASSYLEGLAGEQFF.

In the case of this clone: The sequenced fragment ends 3 residues before the CDR3 boundary, so the rest is inferred from the germline J gene. The rearrangement links TRBV7-2 to TRBJ1-5, with D hard to call. CDR1 is SGHTA, CDR2 FQGNSA, per germline. The ends were cut back, 0 bases at V and 0 bases at J, with 9 bases in the middle. The CDR3 is made up of 16 amino acids. The DNA read from the CDR3 is TGTGCCAGCAGCTTAGCTGGGCCGATTAGCAATCAGCCC. Its translation: CASSLAGPISNQP. The CDR3 in its entirety is CASSLAGPISNQPQHF.

This clone was counted many times. The CDR3 end is not reached by the read, which stops 3 residues before it; the germline J gene fills it in. At the DNA level, this CDR3 is encoded by other sequences in the same sample as well. This chain links TRBV19 with TRBJ2-4, with 10 bases matching TRBD2. The CDR3 runs to 13 residues. Germline loops: CDR1 LNHDA, CDR2 SQIVND (reference sequence). The chain's CDR3 is CASSIGTSGNQYF. The sequenced CDR3 bases are TGTGCCAGTAGTATAGGGACTAGCGGTAAT.

This clone was seen more than once but under ten times. CDR3: CASSPRKGSDEQYF. CDR3 bases read: TGTGCCAGCTCACCCCGGAAAGGGTCTGACGAG. V is TRBV18 and J is TRBJ2-7, with D unresolved. Read sequence stops 3 residues before the CDR3 end, and the germline J gene provides the missing end. Germline V gene lookup returns CDR1 KGHSH and CDR2 LQKENI. V lost 3 bases to trimming and J lost 5 bases, with 14 bases between them. The CDR3 consists of 14 residues.

This clone was counted a few times. Coverage ceases 3 residues before the CDR3 finishes, and the germline J gene fills in the end. The J gene is TRBJ2-1, the V gene TRBV5-1; 11 nucleotides line up with TRBD2. Germline CDR1 and CDR2: SGHRS and YFSETQ. Germline trimming cut 1 base from V and 4 bases from J; bases unmatched to any gene: 4. The CDR3 is made up of 16 amino acids. The CDR3 DNA, read in part, is TGCGCCAGCAGCTTGCAGGGGACTAGCGGATACAATGAG. Translated: CASSLQGTSGYNE. In full, the CDR3 reads CASSLQGTSGYNEQFF.

In the case of this clone: The read stops 3 residues short of the end of the CDR3; the missing end is completed from the germline J gene. The chain has TRBV5-1 and TRBJ2-1, with 13 bases identical to TRBD2. The CDR3 extends over 15 amino acids. After removal of 2 bases from V and 6 bases from J, the junction contained 2 bases not matched to a gene. CDR1 SGHRS and CDR2 YFSETQ come from the germline V gene. CDR3 DNA, as far as it was read: TGCGCCAGCAGCTTACTAGCGGGAGGGTTCAATGAG. Residues: CASSLLAGGFNE. In full, the CDR3 is CASSLLAGGFNEQFF.

This clone was recorded a few times. The DNA ends 3 residues before the CDR3 does, and the rest of the CDR3 is filled in from the germline J gene. The genes are TRBV25-1 and TRBJ2-5, with 7 bases matching TRBD1. In germline, CDR1 is MGHDK, CDR2 SYGVNS. With 8 bases clipped from V and 1 base from J, the junction kept 4 bases outside the gene matches. The CDR3 has 13 residues. CDR3 DNA, as far as it was read: TGTGCCAGCGGGACAGCTTTCCAAGAGACC. Encoded protein: CASGTAFQET. The entire CDR3 protein is CASGTAFQETQYF.

In this sample, this clone turned up many times. The CDR3 extends 3 residues past the end of the read, so its final part is completed from the germline J gene. The gene calls are TRBV11-2 and TRBJ2-7; 9 bases fit TRBD2. CDR1 and CDR2 (germline): SGHAT, FQNNGV. The CDR3 extends over 14 amino acids. After removal of 7 bases from V and 5 bases from J, the junction contained 9 bases not matched to a gene. CDR3 residues: CASTKLAGAHEQYF. CDR3 bases read: TGTGCCAGCACCAAATTAGCGGGAGCCCACGAG.

Many counts were recorded for this clone. The CDR3 end falls 3 residues outside the read, so it is completed with the germline J gene. The rearrangement joins TRBV7-6 to TRBJ2-5, with 8 bases aligning to TRBD1. This CDR3 is 13 amino acids long. Per germline, CDR1 SGHVS and CDR2 FNYEAQ. With V trimmed by 6 bases and J by 2 bases, 2 bases remained unmatched. The part of the CDR3 DNA that was read is TGTGCCAGCAGTCGGGACAGGCAAGAGACC. It is translated as CASSRDRQET. The whole CDR3 is CASSRDRQETQYF.